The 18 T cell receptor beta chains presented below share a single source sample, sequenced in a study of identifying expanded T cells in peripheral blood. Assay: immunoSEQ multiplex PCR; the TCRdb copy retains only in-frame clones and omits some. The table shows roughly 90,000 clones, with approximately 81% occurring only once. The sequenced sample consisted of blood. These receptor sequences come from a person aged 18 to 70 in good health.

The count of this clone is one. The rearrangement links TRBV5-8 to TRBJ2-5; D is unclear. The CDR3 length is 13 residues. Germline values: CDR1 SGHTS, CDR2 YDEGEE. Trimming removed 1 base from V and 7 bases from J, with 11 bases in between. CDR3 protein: CASSLRYKGTQYF. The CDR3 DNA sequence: TGTGCCAGCAGCTTGCGGTATAAGGGGACCCAGTACTTC.

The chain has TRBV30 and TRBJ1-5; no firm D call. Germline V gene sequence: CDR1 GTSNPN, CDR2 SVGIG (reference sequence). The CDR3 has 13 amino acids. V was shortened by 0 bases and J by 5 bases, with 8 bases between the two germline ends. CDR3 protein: CAWSVGTYQPQHF. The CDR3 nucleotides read TGTGCCTGGAGTGTAGGCACCTATCAGCCCCAGCATTTT.

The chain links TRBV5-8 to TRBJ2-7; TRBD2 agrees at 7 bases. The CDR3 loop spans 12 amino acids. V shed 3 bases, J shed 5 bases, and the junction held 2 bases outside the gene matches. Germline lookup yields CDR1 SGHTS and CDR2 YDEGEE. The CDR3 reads CASSSSGDEQYF. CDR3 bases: TGTGCCAGCAGCTCGAGCGGGGACGAGCAGTACTTC.

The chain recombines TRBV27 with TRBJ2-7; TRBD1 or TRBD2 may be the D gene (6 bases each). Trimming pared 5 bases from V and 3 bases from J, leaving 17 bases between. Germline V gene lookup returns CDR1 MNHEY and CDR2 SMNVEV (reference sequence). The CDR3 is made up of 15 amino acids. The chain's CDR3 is CASSLRMGGLYEQYF. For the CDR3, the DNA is TGTGCCAGCAGTCTACGGATGGGGGGCCTCTACGAGCAGTACTTC.

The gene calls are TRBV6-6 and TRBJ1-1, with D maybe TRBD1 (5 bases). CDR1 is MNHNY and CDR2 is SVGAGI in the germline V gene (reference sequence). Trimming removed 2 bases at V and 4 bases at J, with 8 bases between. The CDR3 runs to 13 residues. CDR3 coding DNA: TGTGCCAGCAGTTACGCAGGGTTCACTGAAGCTTTCTTT. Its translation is CASSYAGFTEAFF.

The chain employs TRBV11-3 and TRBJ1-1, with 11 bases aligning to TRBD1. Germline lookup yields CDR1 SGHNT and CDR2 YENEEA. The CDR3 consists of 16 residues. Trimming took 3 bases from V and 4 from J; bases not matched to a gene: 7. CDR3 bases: TGTGCCAGCAGCTTGACGAGCGGGACAGGGGGCACTGAAGCTTTCTTT. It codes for CASSLTSGTGGTEAFF.

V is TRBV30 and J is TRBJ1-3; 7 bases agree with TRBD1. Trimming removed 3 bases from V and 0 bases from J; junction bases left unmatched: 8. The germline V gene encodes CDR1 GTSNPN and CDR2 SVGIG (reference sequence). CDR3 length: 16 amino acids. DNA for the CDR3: TGTGCCTGGAGGCGACAGGGTTTTATCTCTGGAAACACCATATATTTT. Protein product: CAWRRQGFISGNTIYF.

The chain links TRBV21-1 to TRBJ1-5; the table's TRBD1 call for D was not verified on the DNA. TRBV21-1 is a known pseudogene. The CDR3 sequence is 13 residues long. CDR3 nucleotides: TGTGCCAGCAGCAAAGGTCAGGGACAGCCCCAGCATTTT. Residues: CASSKGQGQPQHF.

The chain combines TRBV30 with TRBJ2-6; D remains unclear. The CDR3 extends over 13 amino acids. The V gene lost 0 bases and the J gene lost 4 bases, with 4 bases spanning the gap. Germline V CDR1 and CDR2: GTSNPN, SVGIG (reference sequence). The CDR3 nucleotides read TGTGCCTGGAGTGTTTCCGGGGCCAACGTCCTGACTTTC. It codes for CAWSVSGANVLTF.

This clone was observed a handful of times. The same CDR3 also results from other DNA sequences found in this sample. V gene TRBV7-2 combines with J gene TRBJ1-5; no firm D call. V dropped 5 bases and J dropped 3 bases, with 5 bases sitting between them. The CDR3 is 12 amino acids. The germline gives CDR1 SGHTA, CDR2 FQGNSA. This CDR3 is CASSLPNQPQHF. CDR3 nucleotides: TGTGCCAGCAGCCTACCCAATCAGCCCCAGCATTTT.

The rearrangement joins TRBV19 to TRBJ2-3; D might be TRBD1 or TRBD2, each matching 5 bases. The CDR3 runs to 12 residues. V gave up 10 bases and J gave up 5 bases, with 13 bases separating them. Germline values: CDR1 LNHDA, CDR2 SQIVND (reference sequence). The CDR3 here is CAMGPGGDTQYF. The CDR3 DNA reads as TGTGCCATGGGACCGGGTGGAGATACGCAGTATTTT.

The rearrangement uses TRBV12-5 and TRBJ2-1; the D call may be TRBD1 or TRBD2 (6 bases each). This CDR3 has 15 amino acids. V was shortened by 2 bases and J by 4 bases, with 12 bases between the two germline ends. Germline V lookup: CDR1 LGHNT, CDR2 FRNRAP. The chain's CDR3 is CASGLPTGAYNEQFF. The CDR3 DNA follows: TGTGCTAGTGGTTTGCCCACGGGGGCGTACAATGAGCAGTTCTTC.

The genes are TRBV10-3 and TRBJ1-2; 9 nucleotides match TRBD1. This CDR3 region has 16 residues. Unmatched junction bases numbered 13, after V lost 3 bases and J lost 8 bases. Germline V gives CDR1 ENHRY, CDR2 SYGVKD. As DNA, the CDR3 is TGTGCCATCAGTGACCCTTTACAGGGGGCCTCTAGGGGCTACACCTTC. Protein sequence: CAISDPLQGASRGYTF.

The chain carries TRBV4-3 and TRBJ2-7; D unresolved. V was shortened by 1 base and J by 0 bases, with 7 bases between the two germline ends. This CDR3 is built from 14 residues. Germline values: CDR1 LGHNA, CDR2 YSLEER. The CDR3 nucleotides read TGCGCCAGCAGCCAAGCCTGGGGCTCCTACGAGCAGTACTTC. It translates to CASSQAWGSYEQYF.

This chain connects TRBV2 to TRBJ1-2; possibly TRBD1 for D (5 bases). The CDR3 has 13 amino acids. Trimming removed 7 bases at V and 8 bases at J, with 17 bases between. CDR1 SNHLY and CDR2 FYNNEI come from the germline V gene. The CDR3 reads CASNRLPQGGYTF. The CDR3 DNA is TGTGCCAGCAACAGGCTCCCCCAGGGAGGCTACACCTTC.

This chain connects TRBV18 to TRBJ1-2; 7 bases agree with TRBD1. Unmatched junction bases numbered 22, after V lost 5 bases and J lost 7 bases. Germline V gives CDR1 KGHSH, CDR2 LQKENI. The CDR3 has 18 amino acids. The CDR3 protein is CASSTRQGSALSAVGYTF. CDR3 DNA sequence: TGTGCCAGCTCAACAAGACAGGGTTCGGCTTTGTCGGCTGTTGGCTACACCTTC.

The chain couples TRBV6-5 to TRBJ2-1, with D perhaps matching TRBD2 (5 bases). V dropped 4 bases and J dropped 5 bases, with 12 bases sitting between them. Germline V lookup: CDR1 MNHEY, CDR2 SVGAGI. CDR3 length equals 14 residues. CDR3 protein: CASSFSGEDNEQFF. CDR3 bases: TGTGCCAGCAGTTTCAGCGGAGAGGACAATGAGCAGTTCTTC.

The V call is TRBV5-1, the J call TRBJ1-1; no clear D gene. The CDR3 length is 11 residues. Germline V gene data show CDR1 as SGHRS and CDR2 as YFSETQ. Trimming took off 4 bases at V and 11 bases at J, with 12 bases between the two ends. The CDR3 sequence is CASSTGYDAFF. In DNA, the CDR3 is TGCGCCAGCAGCACGGGGTACGACGCTTTCTTT.